Shown below are 4 T cell receptor beta chains from a single sample sequenced in a study of T cell responses to AZD1222 COVID-19 vaccine. The repertoire was sequenced with immunoSEQ multiplex PCR; TCRdb's copy has only in-frame clones and lacks some. Of some 140,000 clones detected, approximately 87% appear once; the ten largest clones hold about 5.1%. Sequencing used peripheral blood, obtained on day 0 of MenACWY control vaccination. Receptors originate from an adult in good health.

The V gene is TRBV29-1, the J gene TRBJ2-7; TRBD1 matches 7 bases. J was trimmed by 5 bases and V by 6 bases; bases with no gene match: 7. The CDR3 has 12 residues. The germline CDR1 and CDR2 sequences are SQVTM and ANQGSEA. Written as DNA, the CDR3 is TGCAGCGTAAGGACAGGTCGCCACGAGCAGTACTTC. The encoded protein is CSVRTGRHEQYF.

V is TRBV6-1 and J is TRBJ2-6; D unresolved. Germline CDR1 is MNHNS and CDR2 is SASEGT. V shed 1 base and J shed 0 bases, with 4 bases lying between them. The CDR3 has 15 amino acids. The CDR3 spells CASSEDSSGANVLTF. The CDR3 DNA reads TGTGCCAGCAGTGAAGACAGCTCTGGGGCCAACGTCCTGACTTTC.

V is TRBV29-1 and J is TRBJ2-5; 7 bases agree with TRBD2. The CDR3 runs to 15 residues. Germline CDR1 and CDR2: SQVTM and ANQGSEA. After removal of 7 bases from V and 1 base from J, the junction contained 12 bases not matched to a gene. As DNA, the CDR3 is TGCAGCGCCCGGCGGGGGATGGGCTCCCAAGAGACCCAGTACTTC. Translation gives CSARRGMGSQETQYF. Complete variable domain (other parts from reference TRBV29-1 and TRBJ2-5): SAVISQKPSRDICQRGTSLTIQCQVDSQVTMMFWYRQQPGQSLTLIATANQGSEATYESGFVIDKFPISRPNLTFSTLTVSNMSPEDSSIYLCSARRGMGSQETQYFGPGTRLLVL.

The chain is built from TRBV19 and TRBJ1-1, with 7 bases aligning to TRBD1. The trim removed 6 bases at V and 4 bases at J, leaving 2 bases unmatched. The CDR3 consists of 12 residues. Germline V lookup: CDR1 LNHDA, CDR2 SQIVND (reference sequence). The CDR3 region has the DNA TGTGCCAGTAGCAGGGGGACCACTGAAGCTTTCTTT. Protein product: CASSRGTTEAFF.